The 13 T cell receptor beta chains in this list originate from one sample, sequenced in a study of cytomegalovirus exposure and HLA in healthy donors (dated by TCRdb to 2015 to 2018). Receptor libraries were prepared by the immunoSEQ multiplex PCR assay. Here the immuneACCESS table is served through TCRdb, limited to in-frame sequences with V and J called. Missing clones are a known gap in these copies; in checked studies unresolved V genes cover under half, and the rest lacks a known reason. This sample holds around 300,000 clones; around 90% were observed only once. The ten largest clones add up to roughly 0.96% of the sample. The sequencing input was PBMCs. Source of these receptors: a man in his thirties or forties in good health and CMV-seronegative.

The rearrangement uses TRBV6-6 and TRBJ1-2, with 8 bases identical to TRBD1. J gave up 4 bases and V 5 bases, and 9 bases lay outside the gene matches. The CDR3 extends over 15 amino acids. Germline V CDR1 and CDR2: MNHNY, SVGAGI (reference sequence). The CDR3 DNA follows: TGTGCCAGCAGTGACCCGCCAGGGGGCATCTATGGCTACACCTTC. Amino acids: CASSDPPGGIYGYTF.

This chain links TRBV7-2 with TRBJ2-7; tentatively, D is TRBD1 (5 bases). Trimming left V 4 bases short and J 3 bases short, with 10 bases between. In germline, CDR1 is SGHTA, CDR2 FQGNSA. The CDR3 has 13 amino acids. CDR3 residues: CASSSGHGYEQYF. The CDR3, as DNA: TGTGCCAGCAGCTCAGGACACGGCTACGAGCAGTACTTC.

This clone was seen just once. This chain links TRBV28 with TRBJ2-1; D might be TRBD2 (5 bases). Germline V gene sequence: CDR1 MDHEN, CDR2 SYDVKM. The CDR3 loop spans 13 amino acids. The V and J ends lost 5 bases and 8 bases respectively, with 13 bases between them. CDR3: CASSPRLLHEQFF. Written as DNA, the CDR3 is TGTGCCAGCAGTCCCAGACTACTCCATGAGCAGTTCTTC.

A few counts support this clone. This CDR3 reads CASSSSGDEQYF. CDR3 in DNA: TGTGCCAGCAGCTCTAGCGGGGACGAGCAGTACTTC. This chain connects TRBV7-2 to TRBJ2-7; 9 bases map to TRBD2. Looked up from germline, CDR1 is SGHTA and CDR2 is FQGNSA. V shed 4 bases and J 5 bases; nucleotides not matched to a gene: 0. This CDR3 has 12 amino acids.

V and J are TRBV15 and TRBJ2-5; tentative D call: TRBD2 (6 bases). Germline CDR1 reads LNHNV; CDR2 reads YYDKDF (reference sequence). V lost 6 bases to trimming and J lost 1 base, with 9 bases between them. CDR3 size: 13 residues. As DNA, the CDR3 is TGTGCCACCAGGGGAGGCAGCCAAGAGACCCAGTACTTC. Protein: CATRGGSQETQYF.

The gene calls are TRBV5-6 and TRBJ2-2, with unresolved D. CDR3 length: 13 amino acids. Trimming removed 2 bases from V and 4 bases from J, with 6 bases in between. In germline, CDR1 is SGHDT, CDR2 YYEEEE. The CDR3 is CASSFPGTGELFF. CDR3 nucleotides: TGTGCCAGCAGCTTCCCGGGCACCGGGGAGCTGTTTTTT.

The chain is built from TRBV13 and TRBJ1-2; unclear D gene. V was cut by 1 base and J by 6 bases, with 18 bases left in between. CDR3 length: 16 amino acids. CDR1 is PRHDT and CDR2 is FYEKMQ in the germline V gene (reference sequence). This CDR3 reads CASSLDYVGSGDGYTF. DNA of the CDR3: TGTGCCAGCAGCTTAGACTACGTTGGGTCGGGAGATGGCTACACCTTC.

This rearrangement joins TRBV11-2 to TRBJ2-7; maybe TRBD2 (6 bases). CDR3 length: 13 amino acids. Germline assignment: CDR1 SGHAT and CDR2 FQNNGV. V lost 4 bases to trimming and J lost 3 bases, with 10 bases between them. As DNA, the CDR3 is TGTGCCAGCAGCTCCTTTAGCGGCTACGAGCAGTACTTC. Translating gives CASSSFSGYEQYF.

This clone was seen a few times. This chain uses TRBV4-1 with TRBJ2-7; 10 nucleotides match TRBD1. The CDR3 has 16 residues. Losses at the gene ends were 1 base for V and 7 bases for J; bases not matched to a gene: 10. Germline CDR1 is MGHRA and CDR2 is YSYEKL. The CDR3 region is CASSQVVDRGLREQYF. In DNA, the CDR3 is TGCGCCAGCAGCCAAGTAGTAGACAGGGGGCTACGGGAGCAGTACTTC.

A single count supports this clone. The chain employs TRBV5-1 and TRBJ1-4; 7 bases map to TRBD1. The V and J ends lost 4 bases and 0 bases, in that order; junction bases with no gene match: 9. Germline lookup yields CDR1 SGHRS and CDR2 YFSETQ. The CDR3 runs to 17 residues. The CDR3, as DNA: TGCGCCAGCAGCCGCGCGGGGACAGCAGCAACTAATGAAAAACTGTTTTTT. Amino acid sequence: CASSRAGTAATNEKLFF.

This rearrangement joins TRBV2 to TRBJ1-1; TRBD1 matches at 7 bases. Losses at the gene ends were 6 bases for V and 7 bases for J; bases not matched to a gene: 2. This CDR3 comprises 11 residues. CDR1 and CDR2 (germline): SNHLY, FYNNEI. DNA of the CDR3: TGTGCCAGCAGCGGACAGGTTGAAGCTTTCTTT. Translation gives CASSGQVEAFF.

The rearrangement uses TRBV19 and TRBJ1-4, with 8 bases fitting TRBD1. Germline trimming cut 5 bases from V and 3 bases from J; bases unmatched to any gene: 8. Germline V lookup: CDR1 LNHDA, CDR2 SQIVND (reference sequence). CDR3 size: 16 residues. Here the CDR3 DNA reads TGTGCCAGTAGTCCCCGACAGGGGACGGCTAATGAAAAACTGTTTTTT. Translating it yields CASSPRQGTANEKLFF. Variable domain in full (rest from reference TRBV19 and TRBJ1-4): DGGITQSPKYLFRKEGQNVTLSCEQNLNHDAMYWYRQDPGQGLRLIYYSQIVNDFQKGDIAEGYSVSREKKESFPLTVTSAQKNPTAFYLCASSPRQGTANEKLFFGSGTQLSVL.

This sequence joins TRBV13 and TRBJ1-2; D is unresolved. This CDR3 has 16 amino acids. The V gene lost 8 bases and the J gene lost 3 bases, with 22 bases spanning the gap. Germline CDR1 and CDR2: PRHDT and FYEKMQ (reference sequence). CDR3 coding DNA: TGTGCCAGCGGCACCTGGAGCAAGACGTCTTACTATGGCTACACCTTC. This encodes CASGTWSKTSYYGYTF.